This T cell receptor (beta chain) was identified during a study of cytomegalovirus exposure and HLA in healthy donors (dated by TCRdb to 2015 to 2018). With respect to the entire study: An earlier analysis of some 600 of the donors reported approximately 260 Gb of sequence data and around 100 million unique TCR beta sequences obtained from around 170 million T cells. The study was designed to test whether signatures of past pathogen exposure could be identified by cataloging public T cell receptors. HLA typing covered class I and class II loci at four-digit resolution. Along with the approximately 600-subject first cohort, a separate validation cohort of some 130 different subjects was used. The genetic ancestry cluster associated with self-reported Caucasian donors included over 65% of the 398 genotyped donors. Approximately 310 gigabases of sequencing data and approximately 91 million unique TCR sequences made up an early release that covered over 550 HLA-typed donors. A later genetic analysis took genome-wide SNP genotypes for about three fifths of the 666 donors and used that subset as a discovery cohort. Donor age, sex, ethnicity and CMV serostatus were compiled together with the repertoire data. On average, 235,054 unique TCR beta nucleotide sequences were sequenced per donor among 350 to 400 genotyped donors of the cohort, with around 19% of those sequences being non-productive. In a later analysis, previously published TCR beta repertoires from 550 to 700 donors were re-analyzed and high-resolution HLA genotyping was added so that TCR occurrence patterns could be studied. The study profiled the T cell repertoires of 500 to 800 subjects by immunosequencing and related them to cytomegalovirus serostatus. Every discovery cohort repertoire had been produced on one sequencing platform. High-throughput TCR immunosequencing, statistical association of individual TCRs with disease status, and machine learning were combined to predict cytomegalovirus infection status. In the later analysis, no new phenotypic data were used to find candidate immune exposures; instead, reliance was placed on TCR beta sequences and their occurrence across donors. Roughly 5 DR-DQ haplotypes were treated as single units for association and clustering because of strong linkage in the cohort. The number of donors typed differed by locus, with roughly 629-640 for A, B, C, DRB1 and DQB1, 522 for DQA1, 606 for DPA1, and around 460 for DPB1. In an earlier analysis of a few hundred of the donors, high-throughput TCR beta sequencing was used to judge whether each TCR beta V gene segment behaved as functional or pseudogenic. Beyond this particular receptor, the publication reports: Compared with equally common non-associated chains, HLA-associated TCR beta chains in a later analysis were more clonally expanded and had lower generation probabilities. Some IMGT-functional V segments, including TRBV6-2 and TRBV6-3, could not be told apart with the 87-base-pair reads, so those segments were excluded. An earlier analysis of 587 of the donors showed that most TCR beta V segments appeared in productive rearrangements either about 87% or about 30% of the time, which broadly matched IMGT annotations. Several of the top co-occurrence clusters appeared to be linked to parvovirus B19, influenza, CMV and Epstein-Barr virus, according to a later analysis. A further reported finding was that TCR beta sequences accurately predicted the HLA-A and HLA-B alleles for most subjects in the first cohort. A later analysis found that most CMV-associated TCR beta chains appeared HLA-restricted, with HLA associations seemingly driven largely by CMV exposure. A later genetic analysis associated a missense DCLRE1C variant with V-gene and J-gene trimming of TCR beta chains, and an independent cohort replicated the association. The cohort was sequenced for TCR beta chains only, and without alpha or paired-chain data the features that could be detected were limited. Because counts were too low, about 17 rarely observed V segments, including chromosome 9 orphons, were excluded from the earlier analysis of under 650 of the donors. In vitro tests confirmed that three of the cytomegalovirus-associated TCR beta chains recognize cytomegalovirus antigens. Correlated functional status among segregating V segments might reflect linkage disequilibrium, but an unknown experimental factor could not be ruled out. In a later analysis, the rate of TCR association differed among HLA loci, with DRB1 alleles having the most associated TCRs and HLA-C alleles having the fewest. Because HLA typing was unavailable for some donors at each locus, only the typed subset was used in association tests. A cluster of highly shared sequence variants was judged likely to represent a technical artifact of the sequencing pipeline. Roughly uniform sequencing depth across donors was assumed in presence/absence analyses, although this assumption may not hold. In both the original and validation cohorts, the classifier was reported to diagnose cytomegalovirus status with high specificity and sensitivity. The study listed 170 or so TCR beta chains as associated with cytomegalovirus. Across donors, most TCR sequences were observed very rarely, whereas some public TCRs were present in many individuals. CMV serostatus was the only immune exposure information available for the cohort. A later genetic analysis reported fewer N-insertions in productive TCRs among donors in an Asian-associated ancestry cluster than the roughly 690-donor mean. Strong co-occurrence of HLA alleles, especially DR and DQ, made assigning TCR associations to individual alleles difficult. It was suggested by the authors that the approach could potentially be generalized to other disease states and immunological phenotypes. A later analysis associated 15,000 to 20,000 TCR beta sequences with specific HLA alleles at a false discovery rate of 0.05.

Receptor amplification or capture employed the immunoSEQ multiplex PCR assay. For the multiplex PCR, a mixture combining 60 forward primers for TCR Vbeta segments and 13 reverse primers for TCR Jbeta segments was used. The CDR3 region of rearranged TCR beta genes was amplified from genomic DNA with a multiplex PCR assay. On the Illumina HiSeq System, the amplified TCR beta libraries were sequenced as 87-base-pair reads. The paper's data handling went like this. A later analysis counted about 80 million unique TCR beta chains across the 666 repertoires, and around 9.9 million of these chains were shared by at least two donors. To remove PCR and sequencing errors, raw reads were error-corrected and collapsed into unique sequences using a nearest-neighbor algorithm that merged closely related sequences. Alignment of CDR3 sequences to IMGT reference sequences was used to assign V, D and J gene segments. For a sequence to be retained, a match of at least six nucleotides was required to both a V gene segment and a J gene segment. A rearrangement was called productive if the CDR3 had no stop codons and remained in frame with V and J, and every other rearrangement was called non-productive. CDR3 was defined according to IMGT convention as the region running from the second conserved V-encoded cysteine to the conserved J-encoded phenylalanine. The earlier analysis of about 640 of the donors excluded any sequence lacking an unambiguous match to a single V gene segment. An earlier analysis of fewer than 650 of the donors classified V segments as functional when productive rearrangements were above 56.7% and as segregating when the standard deviation between donors was above 5%. A statistical classification framework was built to diagnose cytomegalovirus status from the catalog of TCR beta chain sequences. In a later analysis, TCR nucleotide sequences were compared against IMGT/GENE-DB human TR gene sequences so that V and J genes could be assigned. Using the TCRdist pipeline, a later analysis assigned CDR3 sequences along with most-parsimonious VDJ recombination scenarios. In a later analysis, each TCR beta chain was defined by its CDR3 amino acid sequence together with its V-gene family, and reads without a unique V-gene family were excluded. To address suspected cross-contamination and a sequencing artifact, a later analysis removed around 590 highly shared, low-generation-probability nucleotide sequences. A later analysis calculated a clonal expansion index for each public chain from normalized within-repertoire ranks of inferred template counts. A later analysis computed generation probabilities with a VDJ recombination model fitted to out-of-frame rearrangements, and checked the results against IGoR. A later analysis scored TCR-TCR, TCR-HLA and TCR-CMV co-occurrence with hypergeometric tests, applying a repertoire-size bias correction to TCR pairs. To estimate false discovery rates, a later analysis permuted the HLA or CMV assignments 20 times. A later analysis grouped co-occurring TCRs with DBSCAN, adding TCRdist sequence similarity when clustering within HLA-allele-positive subsets. Repertoires with fewer than 30,000 or more than 120,000 public chains were left out of co-occurrence clustering, as were about 5 repertoires with anomalous nucleotide sharing. This is the immuneACCESS table as TCRdb keeps it, with only in-frame sequences that have V and J called. A part of the clones is gone; compared with another copy, unresolved V genes explain less than half, and the rest is unexplained. V, J and clone size derive from that table, while D and trimming were established from the DNA sequence. The sample's clone listing holds approximately 68,000 clones. 7.5% to 8% of the sample belongs to the ten largest clones.

The cohort consisted of more than 650 healthy bone marrow donors. At the time of sampling, every cohort member was nominally healthy, though immune exposures that went unrecorded were likely present. The donor tested CMV seropositive, placing the donor among the 250 to 350 seropositive members of the cohort. Every donor gave a peripheral blood sample, and the peripheral blood mononuclear cells from that sample were used for TCR beta sequencing. The Qiagen DNeasy Blood Extraction Kit was used to extract genomic DNA from the blood cell samples. From its cysteine to its phenylalanine, the CDR3 spans 16 amino acids. Only the CDR3 DNA stays, 48 bases, in frame from base 1. The germline V gene specifies SGDLS as CDR1 and YYNGEE as CDR2. Compared with germline, V lacks 0 bases and J lacks 1 base; bases without a gene match: 6. Of note for this clone: No cognate antigen has been identified for it.

The sequence is built from TRBV9 and TRBJ2-5; a stretch of 7 junction bases matches TRBD2. The source is a female donor in good health and CMV-seropositive. Source material: PBMCs. The CDR3 is CASSVDPAGPQETQYF. The DNA is TGTGCCAGCAGCGTAGACCCAGCGGGGCCCCAAGAGACCCAGTACTTC. The full variable domain, with segments outside the CDR3 supplied by the reference TRBV9 and TRBJ2-5 proteins, appears as DSGVTQTPKHLITATGQRVTLRCSPRSGDLSVYWYQQSLDQGLQFLIQYYNGEERAKGNILERFSAQQFPDLHSELNLSSLELGDSALYFCASSVDPAGPQETQYFGPGTRLLVL.